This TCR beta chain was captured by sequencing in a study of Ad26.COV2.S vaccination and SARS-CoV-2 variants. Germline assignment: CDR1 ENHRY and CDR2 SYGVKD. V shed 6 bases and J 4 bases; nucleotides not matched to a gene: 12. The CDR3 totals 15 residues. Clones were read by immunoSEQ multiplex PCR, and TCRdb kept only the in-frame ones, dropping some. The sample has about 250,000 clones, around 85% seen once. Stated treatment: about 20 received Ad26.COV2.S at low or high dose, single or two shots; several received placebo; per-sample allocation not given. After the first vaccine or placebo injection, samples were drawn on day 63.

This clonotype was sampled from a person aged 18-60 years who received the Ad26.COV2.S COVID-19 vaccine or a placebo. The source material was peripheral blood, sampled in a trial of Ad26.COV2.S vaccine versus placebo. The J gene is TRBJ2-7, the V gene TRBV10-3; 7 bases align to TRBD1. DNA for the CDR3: TGTGCCATCAGATCCTCCTTGGGACAGAAGTACGAGCAGTACGTC. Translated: CAIRSSLGQKYEQYV.